The entry below gives a single T cell receptor beta chain sequence along with its context. What it binds is not known. These data originate in a study of T cells after posttransplantation cyclophosphamide. Study-level results: Tissue-infiltrating T cells from skin or gut overlapped little with blood T cells.

V was clipped by 0 bases and J by 0 bases, with 6 bases between them. Germline CDR1 is SGDLS and CDR2 is YYNGEE. The CDR3 is 14 amino acids. Cyclophosphamide on days +3 and +4 followed busulfan-fludarabine conditioning and a marrow graft. This table comes from immunoSEQ multiplex PCR, and its TCRdb copy is limited to in-frame clones, with some not included. The sample holds about 2,000 clones, 71% seen once. Sequences were derived from PBMCs, sampled roughly 34 days after a stem cell transplant with posttransplant cyclophosphamide. V and J are TRBV9 and TRBJ1-2; D not certain. This receptor was taken from a male patient in his fifties who received an allogeneic stem cell transplant from a related donor and was CMV-positive. Some of the T cells may derive from the graft donor. The CDR3 sequence is CASSVVAANYGYTF. The CDR3 DNA reads as TGTGCCAGCAGCGTAGTTGCGGCTAACTATGGCTACACCTTC.